Below are 8 T cell receptor beta chains sequenced from a single sample in a study of blood T cell repertoires in COVID-19. The protocol was immunoSEQ multiplex PCR, while the TCRdb copy is restricted to in-frame clones and leaves out a portion. There are about 140,000 clones in the sample; approximately 87% occur only once, and under 3% lies in the top ten. Material for sequencing was peripheral blood. The receptors stem from a man in his fifties or sixties with active COVID-19.

Only a few counts were recorded for this clone. The rearrangement joins TRBV5-1 to TRBJ1-2; unclear D gene. This CDR3 is 15 amino acids long. V was pared by 0 bases and J by 4 bases, with 13 bases between. Germline lookup yields CDR1 SGHRS and CDR2 YFSETQ. The CDR3 DNA follows: TGCGCCAGCAGCTTGGCCGCGGTTAACCTCTATGGCTACACCTTC. It specifies CASSLAAVNLYGYTF.

The chain uses TRBV7-2 and TRBJ1-6, with D perhaps matching TRBD1 (6 bases). Looked up from germline, CDR1 is SGHTA and CDR2 is FQGNSA. The CDR3 contains 18 residues. V lost 1 base, J lost 6 bases, and 19 bases lay in between. CDR3 sequence (DNA): TGTGCCAGCAGCTTAGTCCCAGGGGAAACTGACTTTAATTCACCCCTCCACTTT. Translated: CASSLVPGETDFNSPLHF.

CDR3 residues: CASSGEGSTDTQYF. The DNA of the CDR3 is TGTGCCAGCAGCGGGGAGGGGAGCACAGATACGCAGTATTTT. The chain has TRBV7-9 and TRBJ2-3; the match to TRBD2 covers 7 bases. Germline CDR1 SEHNR, CDR2 FQNEAQ (reference sequence). V lost 5 bases and J lost 0; bases outside the gene matches: 2. This CDR3 is 14 amino acids long.

The chain's CDR3 is CASSLAGGPRGLVGTQYF. CDR3 in DNA: TGTGCCAGCAGCTTAGCGGGGGGGCCGAGGGGACTCGTCGGTACGCAGTATTTT. The rearrangement uses TRBV11-3 and TRBJ2-3; TRBD2 matches 8 bases. CDR1 SGHNT and CDR2 YENEEA come from the germline V gene. The CDR3 is 18 residues long. The trim removed 1 base at V and 8 bases at J, leaving 17 bases unmatched.

V and J are TRBV4-1 and TRBJ1-2, with 9 nucleotides matching TRBD1. CDR1 is MGHRA and CDR2 is YSYEKL in the germline V gene. CDR3 size: 15 residues. V shed 0 bases and J 2 bases; nucleotides not matched to a gene: 1. The CDR3 sequence: CASSQDGQGNYGYTF. The DNA of the CDR3 is TGCGCCAGCAGCCAAGACGGACAGGGGAACTATGGCTACACCTTC.

V gene TRBV2 combines with J gene TRBJ2-5; TRBD2 agrees at 11 bases. With V trimmed by 4 bases and J by 5 bases, 0 bases remained unmatched. The germline V gene has CDR1 SNHLY and CDR2 FYNNEI. The CDR3 has 13 residues. The CDR3 protein is CASSGLAGETQYF. The CDR3, as DNA: TGTGCCAGCAGTGGACTAGCGGGGGAGACCCAGTACTTC.

The rearrangement links TRBV29-1 to TRBJ2-1; unclear D gene. CDR1 and CDR2 (germline): SQVTM, ANQGSEA. The CDR3 has 13 residues. Trimming removed 5 bases at V and 0 bases at J, with 8 bases between. For the CDR3, the DNA is TGCAGCGTTCGATCTAGCTCCTACAATGAGCAGTTCTTC. Translated: CSVRSSSYNEQFF.

The DNA of the CDR3 is TGCGCCAGTCGACAGTCGTATAACTATGGCTACACCTTC. Translating it yields CASRQSYNYGYTF. This sequence joins TRBV5-1 and TRBJ1-2; perhaps TRBD1 as D (5 bases). Trimming took off 8 bases at V and 1 base at J, with 12 bases between the two ends. The CDR3 runs 13 residues. Germline V lookup: CDR1 SGHRS, CDR2 YFSETQ. The full variable domain, with the rest looked up from reference TRBV5-1 and TRBJ1-2, is KAGVTQTPRYLIKTRGQQVTLSCSPISGHRSVSWYQQTPGQGLQFLFEYFSETQRNKGNFPGRFSGRQFSNSRSEMNVSTLELGDSALYLCASRQSYNYGYTFGSGTRLTVV.